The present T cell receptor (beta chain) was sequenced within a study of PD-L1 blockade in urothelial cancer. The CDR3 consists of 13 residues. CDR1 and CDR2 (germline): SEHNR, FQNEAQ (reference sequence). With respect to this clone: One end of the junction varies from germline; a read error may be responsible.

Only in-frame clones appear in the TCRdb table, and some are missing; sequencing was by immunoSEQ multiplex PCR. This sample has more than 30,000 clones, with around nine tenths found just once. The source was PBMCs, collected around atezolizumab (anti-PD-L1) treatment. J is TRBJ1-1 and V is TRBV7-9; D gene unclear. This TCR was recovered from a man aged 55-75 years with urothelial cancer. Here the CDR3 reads CASSYLTNAEAFF. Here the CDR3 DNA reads TGTGCCAGCAGCTACTTAACGAACGCTGAAGCTTTCTTT.